The next 11 T cell receptor beta chains were all read from a single sample in a study of radiotherapy plus CTLA-4 blockade in lung cancer. Sequencing was performed with immunoSEQ multiplex PCR; in TCRdb, only in-frame clones are kept and a portion is missing. The sample has about 49,000 clones; 80% to 90% are singletons. This material consisted of peripheral blood, taken from a patient treated with radiotherapy plus ipilimumab. Receptor source: a human donor with non-small cell lung cancer whose response to radiotherapy plus ipilimumab could not be evaluated.

This clone has just a few counts. The J gene is TRBJ2-3, the V gene TRBV7-3; 8 nucleotides agree with TRBD1. This CDR3 spans 14 amino acids. The germline V gene has CDR1 SGHTA and CDR2 FQGTGA. The V and J ends lost 2 bases and 4 bases, in that order; junction bases with no gene match: 2. The CDR3 nucleotides are TGTGCCAGCAGCTTAGGCAGGGGGCCAGATACGCAGTATTTT. It specifies CASSLGRGPDTQYF.

The V and J genes are TRBV29-1 and TRBJ2-3, with D possibly being TRBD2 (5 bases). This CDR3 is built from 15 residues. Trimming left V 0 bases short and J 0 bases short, with 10 bases between. CDR1 and CDR2 from the germline V gene are SQVTM and ANQGSEA. The CDR3 region has the DNA TGCAGCGTTGAAGATCTCGGGGAAAGCACAGATACGCAGTATTTT. Protein product: CSVEDLGESTDTQYF.

The rearrangement links TRBV28 to TRBJ2-7; 11 bases fit TRBD1. The CDR3 spans 15 residues. Germline loops: CDR1 MDHEN, CDR2 SYDVKM. Trimming at V came to 7 bases and at J to 3 bases, leaving 8 bases not matched to a gene. The chain's CDR3 is CASTVGGTGGYEQYF. The CDR3 region has the DNA TGTGCCAGCACCGTGGGCGGGACAGGGGGCTACGAGCAGTACTTC.

This chain uses TRBV6-5 with TRBJ2-5; 11 nucleotides align to TRBD1. CDR1 MNHEY and CDR2 SVGAGI come from the germline V gene. The CDR3 loop spans 15 amino acids. J gave up 2 bases and V 5 bases, and 4 bases lay outside the gene matches. CDR3 DNA: TGTGCCAGCAGTCACCGGGACAGGGGGCAAGAGACCCAGTACTTC. It yields the protein CASSHRDRGQETQYF.

V is TRBV6-5 and J is TRBJ1-5, with D uncertain. Germline V gene data show CDR1 as MNHEY and CDR2 as SVGAGI. Between the trimmed V and J ends, which lost 7 bases and 5 bases, there was a span of 15 bases. There are 14 residues in the CDR3. The CDR3 protein is CASTPRRQDQPQHF. The CDR3 nucleotides read TGTGCCAGCACCCCCCGCAGGCAAGATCAGCCCCAGCATTTT.

The chain employs TRBV5-5 and TRBJ2-7; tentatively, D is TRBD1 (5 bases). The germline V gene has CDR1 SGHKS and CDR2 YYEKEE (reference sequence). V lost 0 bases and J 4 bases, leaving 5 bases between the germline ends. The CDR3 consists of 12 residues. The CDR3 bases are TGTGCCAGCAGCTTGGAGGGGTACGAGCAGTACTTC. Amino acids: CASSLEGYEQYF.

This clone was recorded a few times. The CDR3 nucleotides are TGCGCCAGCAGCTTAGCGGGAGGAAGCACCGGGGAGCTGTTTTTT. It specifies CASSLAGGSTGELFF. The chain uses TRBV5-1 and TRBJ2-2; 9 bases fit TRBD2. Trimming removed 2 bases from V and 4 bases from J; junction bases left unmatched: 3. There are 15 residues in the CDR3. The germline V gene has CDR1 SGHRS and CDR2 YFSETQ.

The rearrangement joins TRBV28 to TRBJ1-2, with a tentative D call TRBD1 (5 bases). Germline V gene sequence: CDR1 MDHEN, CDR2 SYDVKM. The CDR3 loop spans 13 amino acids. V lost 6 bases and J lost 6, with 14 bases in between. CDR3 sequence (DNA): TGTGCCAGCAGGACTCCAGGGATCCATGGCTACACCTTC. Protein sequence: CASRTPGIHGYTF.

The gene calls are TRBV4-3 and TRBJ2-1; 10 nucleotides agree with TRBD2. Trimming removed 3 bases from V and 6 bases from J; junction bases left unmatched: 11. The CDR3 is made up of 17 amino acids. CDR1 and CDR2 from the germline V gene are LGHNA and YSLEER. CDR3 protein: CASSQDPGTSATNEQFF. As DNA, the CDR3 is TGCGCCAGCAGCCAGGATCCCGGGACTAGCGCGACCAATGAGCAGTTCTTC.

The chain is built from TRBV11-2 and TRBJ2-1; D ambiguous. The CDR3 has 11 amino acids. Trimming removed 5 bases at V and 7 bases at J, with 6 bases between. Germline V gene lookup returns CDR1 SGHAT and CDR2 FQNNGV. The CDR3 region has the DNA TGTGCCAGCAGCCCCGGGAATGAGCAGTTCTTC. This gives the protein CASSPGNEQFF.

The chain couples TRBV5-6 to TRBJ2-7, with 7 bases fitting TRBD2. V lost 0 bases to trimming and J lost 5 bases; unmatched junction nucleotides: 8. The CDR3 contains 15 residues. CDR1 SGHDT and CDR2 YYEEEE come from the germline V gene. The CDR3, as DNA: TGTGCCAGCAGCTTGGAGTTTCGGGGGGTTAACGAGCAGTACTTC. Encoded protein: CASSLEFRGVNEQYF.